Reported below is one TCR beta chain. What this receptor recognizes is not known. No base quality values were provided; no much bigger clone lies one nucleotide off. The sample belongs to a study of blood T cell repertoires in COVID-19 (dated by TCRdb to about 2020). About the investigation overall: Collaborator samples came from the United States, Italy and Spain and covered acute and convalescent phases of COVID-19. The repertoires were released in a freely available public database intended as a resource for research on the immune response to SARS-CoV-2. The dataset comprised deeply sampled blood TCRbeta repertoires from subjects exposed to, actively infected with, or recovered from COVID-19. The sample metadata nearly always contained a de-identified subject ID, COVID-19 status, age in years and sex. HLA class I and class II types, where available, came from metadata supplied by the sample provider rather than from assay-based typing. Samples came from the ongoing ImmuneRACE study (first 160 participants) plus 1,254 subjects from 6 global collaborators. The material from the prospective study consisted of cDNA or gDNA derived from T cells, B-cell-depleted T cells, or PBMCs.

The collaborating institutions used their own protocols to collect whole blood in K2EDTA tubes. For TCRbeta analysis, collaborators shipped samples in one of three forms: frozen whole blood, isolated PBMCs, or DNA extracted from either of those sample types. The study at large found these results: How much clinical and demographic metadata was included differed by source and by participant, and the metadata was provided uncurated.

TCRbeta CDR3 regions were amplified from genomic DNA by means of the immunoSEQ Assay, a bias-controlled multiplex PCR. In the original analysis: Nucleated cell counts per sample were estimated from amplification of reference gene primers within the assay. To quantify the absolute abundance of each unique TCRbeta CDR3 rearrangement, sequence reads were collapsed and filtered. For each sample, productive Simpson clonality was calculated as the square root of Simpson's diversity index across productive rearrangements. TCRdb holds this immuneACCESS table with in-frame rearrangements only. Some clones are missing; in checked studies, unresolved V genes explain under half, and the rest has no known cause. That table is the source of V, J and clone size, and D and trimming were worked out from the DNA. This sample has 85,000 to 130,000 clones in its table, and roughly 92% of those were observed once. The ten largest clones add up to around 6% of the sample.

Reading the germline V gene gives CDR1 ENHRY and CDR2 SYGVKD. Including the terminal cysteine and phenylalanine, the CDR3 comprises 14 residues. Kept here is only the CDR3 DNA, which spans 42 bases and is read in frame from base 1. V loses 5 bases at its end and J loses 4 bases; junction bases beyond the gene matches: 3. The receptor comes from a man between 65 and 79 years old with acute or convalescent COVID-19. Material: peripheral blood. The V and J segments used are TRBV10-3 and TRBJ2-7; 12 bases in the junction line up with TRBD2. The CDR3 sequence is CAISPSGGGYEQYF. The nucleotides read TGTGCCATCAGTCCTAGCGGGGGGGGATACGAGCAGTACTTC.